These 10 T cell receptor beta chains were sequenced from one sample in a study of T cell responses to AZD1222 COVID-19 vaccine. Clones were read by immunoSEQ multiplex PCR, and TCRdb kept only the in-frame ones, dropping some. Of 150,000 to 200,000 clones in the sample, 90% to 95% were seen once. The source material was peripheral blood, sampled on day 0 of AZD1222 vaccination. The receptor source for this set is an adult in good health.

The chain employs TRBV30 and TRBJ2-7; 12 nucleotides agree with TRBD2. V shed 7 bases and J 4 bases; nucleotides not matched to a gene: 2. The CDR3 consists of 12 residues. CDR1 and CDR2 from the germline V gene are GTSNPN and SVGIG (reference sequence). Here the CDR3 DNA reads TGTGCCTTGACTAGCGGGAGATACGAGCAGTACTTC. This encodes CALTSGRYEQYF.

The rearrangement uses TRBV5-1 and TRBJ2-7, with 8 bases lining up with TRBD1. CDR1 and CDR2 (germline): SGHRS, YFSETQ. Trimming took 4 bases from V and 1 from J; bases not matched to a gene: 4. The CDR3 is made up of 14 amino acids. CDR3 in amino acids: CASSPTGASYEQYF. In nucleotides, the CDR3 is TGCGCCAGCAGCCCGACAGGGGCTTCCTACGAGCAGTACTTC.

The table lists this clone with a count of one. The rearrangement uses TRBV7-6 and TRBJ2-1, with D uncertain. Trimming took off 5 bases at V and 10 bases at J, with 12 bases between the two ends. CDR1 is SGHVS and CDR2 is FNYEAQ in the germline V gene. CDR3 length: 12 residues. Here the CDR3 DNA reads TGTGCCAGCAGCCCAATCGGCCGCGAGCAGTTCTTC. This translates into CASSPIGREQFF.

The chain recombines TRBV4-3 with TRBJ1-1; no clear D gene. V was shortened by 1 base and J by 8 bases, with 11 bases between the two germline ends. The germline CDR1 and CDR2 sequences are LGHNA and YSLEER. The CDR3 length is 13 residues. CDR3: CASSQVPGREAFF. Written as DNA, the CDR3 is TGCGCCAGCAGCCAAGTTCCAGGCAGGGAAGCTTTCTTT.

CDR3 DNA: TGTGCCACCAGCAGAGCGGGGGCCACCGGGGAGCTGTTTTTT. As protein: CATSRAGATGELFF. V is TRBV15 and J is TRBJ2-2, with D perhaps matching TRBD1 or TRBD2 (6 bases each). The CDR3 spans 14 residues. V was trimmed by 1 base and J by 4 bases, leaving 7 bases between them. Germline CDR1 and CDR2: LNHNV and YYDKDF (reference sequence).

The chain links TRBV10-2 to TRBJ1-4; TRBD1 agrees at 11 bases. The CDR3 contains 17 residues. From germline, CDR1 is WSHSY and CDR2 SAAADI. V trimming: 1 base; J trimming: 8 bases; junction bases outside the gene matches: 9. CDR3 protein: CASSEFYLDRGLEKLFF. The CDR3 nucleotides are TGCGCCAGCAGTGAGTTCTATTTGGACAGGGGGCTGGAAAAACTGTTTTTT.

This clone showed up just once. The J gene is TRBJ2-2, the V gene TRBV4-2, with 9 bases fitting TRBD1. Trimming cost V 4 bases and J 2 bases; bases outside gene matches: 5. Germline values: CDR1 LGHNA, CDR2 YNFKEQ. The CDR3 has 16 residues. CDR3 loop: CASSPGQGGNTGELFF. The CDR3 nucleotides are TGTGCCAGCAGCCCGGGACAGGGAGGAAACACCGGGGAGCTGTTTTTT.

This chain uses TRBV13 with TRBJ1-6; D is undetermined. The CDR3 loop spans 12 amino acids. V lost 3 bases and J lost 5, with 2 bases in between. CDR1 is PRHDT, CDR2 FYEKMQ, per germline (reference sequence). The CDR3 coding sequence is TGTGCCAGCAGCTTGCATAATTCACCCCTCCACTTT. This translates into CASSLHNSPLHF.

This clone has only a few counts. The chain has TRBV27 and TRBJ2-2, with D unclear. The germline V and J ends were trimmed by 3 bases and 6 bases, with 20 bases remaining between them. Germline loops: CDR1 MNHEY, CDR2 SMNVEV (reference sequence). CDR3 length equals 17 residues. The CDR3, as DNA: TGTGCCAGCAGTTTTCTGTTTGTCGGCCCGTCCCCCGGGGAGCTGTTTTTT. Its protein is CASSFLFVGPSPGELFF.

This chain connects TRBV19 to TRBJ2-7; 8 bases are a match to TRBD1. The CDR3 runs to 13 residues. The V gene's germline CDR1 is LNHDA and CDR2 SQIVND (reference sequence). V lost 5 bases, J lost 3 bases, and 3 bases stayed unmatched. The CDR3 here is CASSPGTGYEQYF. The DNA of the CDR3 is TGTGCCAGTAGTCCTGGGACAGGCTACGAGCAGTACTTC.